Shown below are 19 T cell receptor beta chains from a single sample sequenced in a study of regulatory T cells in long-lasting Graves disease. The authors built TCR beta libraries using iRepertoire HTBI primers and Arm-PCR of CDR3 regions. Via MiXCR, TCRdb re-called the multiplex PCR reads, giving one row per CDR3 protein. The sample holds roughly 400,000 distinct CDR3 sequences, 15% to 20% seen once. As for time point: newly diagnosed GD, antithyroid drugs for less than 3 months. Researchers made the TCR library from RNA that was extracted from PBMCs. The same sample was also studied in work on T cells in Graves' hyperthyroidism and ophthalmopathy.

The sequencing used peripheral blood mononuclear cells (PBMCs), collected at new diagnosis, from a patient treated with antithyroid drugs. These receptors all stem from a woman younger than 35 with Graves disease.

There are many counts of this clonotype. The rearrangement uses TRBV30 and TRBJ1-2; unclear D gene. V lost 0 bases and J 2 bases, leaving 4 bases between the germline ends. Germline V lookup: CDR1 GTSNPN, CDR2 SVGIG (reference sequence). The CDR3 extends over 12 amino acids. This chain's CDR3 is CAWSVNNYGYTF. The DNA for the CDR3 is TGTGCCTGGAGTGTAAACAACTATGGCTACACCTTC.

Turning to this clonotype: A much larger clone lies one base from this, so it may be a read error. The chain links TRBV30 to TRBJ2-1, with D hard to call. This CDR3 is 11 amino acids long. CDR1 is GTSNPN, CDR2 SVGIG, per germline (reference sequence). The CDR3 is CAWSLINERFF. Written as DNA, the CDR3 is TGTGCCTGGAGTCTGATCAATGAGCGGTTCTTC.

This clonotype came up many times. V and J are TRBV18 and TRBJ1-2; D is possibly TRBD1 (5 bases). Between the trimmed V and J ends, which lost 2 bases and 1 base, there was a span of 8 bases. The CDR3 is 14 residues long. Germline CDR1 is KGHSH and CDR2 is LQKENI. The CDR3 DNA follows: TGTGCCAGCTCACCAGGGGCAGTTAACTATGGCTACACCTTC. Amino acids: CASSPGAVNYGYTF.

This clonotype was observed many times. The chain joins TRBV7-9 to TRBJ2-1; 14 bases agree with TRBD2. The CDR3 extends over 16 amino acids. The trim removed 5 bases at V and 9 bases at J, leaving 9 bases unmatched. The V gene's germline CDR1 is SEHNR and CDR2 FQNEAQ (reference sequence). The CDR3 nucleotides read TGTGCCAGCAGCCTACCGGGACTAGCGGGAGCGGCTGAGCAGTTCTTC. It codes for CASSLPGLAGAAEQFF.

This clonotype was observed at least ten times. V is TRBV28 and J is TRBJ1-1; D call uncertain. This CDR3 is 12 amino acids long. Trimming took 6 bases from V and 8 from J, leaving 13 bases between them. Germline lookup yields CDR1 MDHEN and CDR2 SYDVKM. CDR3 coding DNA: TGTGCCAGCAGAACGGCCCAGAGCGAAGCTTTCTTT. Translation gives CASRTAQSEAFF.

This clonotype was counted a few times. The chain combines TRBV7-9 with TRBJ2-1; D is tentatively TRBD1 or TRBD2 (8 bases each). The germline V gene has CDR1 SEHNR and CDR2 FQNEAQ (reference sequence). Deletions cut 1 base from V and 7 bases from J, with 29 bases between. The CDR3 length is 20 residues. CDR3 nucleotide sequence: TGTGCCAGCAGCTTAGGCGGCGGGACAGGTACAGCGGGAGCGAGGAATGAGCAGTTCTTC. It yields the protein CASSLGGGTGTAGARNEQFF.

In its sample, this clonotype was seen many times. This chain joins TRBV12-3 or TRBV12-4 and TRBJ1-6; 7 bases line up with TRBD1. CDR3 length equals 15 residues. J lost 5 bases, V lost 5 bases, and 6 bases had no gene match. CDR3 loop: CASSLGTANNSPLHF. The CDR3 nucleotides read TGTGCCAGCAGTCTCGGGACAGCAAATAATTCACCCCTCCACTTT.

This clonotype has a count of ten or more. The rearrangement joins TRBV18 to TRBJ1-5; the match to TRBD1 covers 8 bases. This CDR3 has 15 residues. V was pared by 0 bases and J by 2 bases, with 0 bases of the junction left unmatched. Germline CDR1 KGHSH, CDR2 LQKENI. The CDR3 sequence: CASSPPGQGNQPQHF. CDR3 nucleotides: TGTGCCAGCTCACCACCGGGACAGGGCAATCAGCCCCAGCATTTT.

This rearrangement joins TRBV30 to TRBJ2-3, with D hard to call. Trimming removed 0 bases from V and 0 bases from J, with 10 bases in between. The germline gives CDR1 GTSNPN, CDR2 SVGIG (reference sequence). The CDR3 has 15 residues. CDR3 nucleotide sequence: TGTGCCTGGAGTGTCTTGGACCACAGCACAGATACGCAGTATTTT. Amino acids: CAWSVLDHSTDTQYF.

The DNA of the CDR3 is TGTGCCAGCAAGAGGGCGGGGGGAATGACTGAAGCTTTCTTT. As protein: CASKRAGGMTEAFF. The gene calls are TRBV2 and TRBJ1-1, with D perhaps matching TRBD1 (5 bases). In germline, CDR1 is SNHLY, CDR2 FYNNEI. CDR3 size: 14 residues. Trimming took 7 bases from V and 5 from J, leaving 17 bases between them. The whole variable domain, filled in from reference TRBV2 and TRBJ1-1, reads EPEVTQTPSHQVTQMGQEVILRCVPISNHLYFYWYRQILGQKVEFLVSFYNNEISEKSEIFDDQFSVERPDGSNFTLKIRSTKLEDSAMYFCASKRAGGMTEAFFGQGTRLTVV.

This clonotype was observed a few times. This sequence may be a read error, since a much larger clone differs from it by one base. The chain couples TRBV20-1 to TRBJ2-7; D remains unclear. V lost 0 bases, J lost 3 bases, and 3 bases lay in between. CDR3 size: 11 residues. CDR1 is DFQATT and CDR2 is SNEGSKA in the germline V gene (reference sequence). CDR3 region: CSAREVYEQYF. The DNA for the CDR3 is TGCAGTGCTAGAGAGGTCTACGAGCAGTACTTC.

There are many counts of this clonotype. J is TRBJ2-1 and V is TRBV2; TRBD1 matches 8 bases. The tail of the sequence fits TRBJ2-5 better, so the J call may be wrong. Germline CDR1 SNHLY, CDR2 FYNNEI. The CDR3 consists of 14 residues. CDR3 residues: CASSGTGSGETQYF. Here the CDR3 DNA reads TGTGCCAGCAGTGGGACAGGGTCAGGGGAGACCCAGTACTTC.

This clonotype came up many times. The genes are TRBV28 and TRBJ1-2; D gene uncertain. Germline CDR1 is MDHEN and CDR2 is SYDVKM. The CDR3 covers 14 residues. V was cut by 6 bases and J by 4 bases, with 15 bases left in between. The CDR3 protein is CASSPRPSLYGYTF. For the CDR3, the DNA is TGTGCCAGCAGCCCGCGGCCAAGCCTCTATGGCTACACCTTC.

This clonotype showed up many times. The rearrangement uses TRBV28 and TRBJ1-6; the D gene is possibly TRBD1 (5 bases). V lost 2 bases and J 7 bases, leaving 12 bases between the germline ends. Germline assignment: CDR1 MDHEN and CDR2 SYDVKM. CDR3 length: 15 amino acids. The CDR3 here is CASSLGPGRNSPLHF. The CDR3 DNA reads as TGTGCCAGCAGTTTAGGACCAGGGAGGAATTCACCCCTCCACTTT.

This clonotype was counted at least ten times. The V and J genes are TRBV6-1 and TRBJ2-1; 13 bases map to TRBD2. CDR1 is MNHNS and CDR2 is SASEGT in the germline V gene. Trimming cost V 5 bases and J 9 bases; bases outside gene matches: 7. The CDR3 extends over 15 amino acids. CDR3 region: CASSQTSGRAREQFF. CDR3 DNA: TGTGCCAGCAGTCAAACTAGCGGGAGGGCCCGTGAGCAGTTCTTC.

This clonotype was seen ten or more times. The chain combines TRBV6-5 with TRBJ1-5; D is undetermined. CDR3 length equals 14 residues. CDR1 is MNHEY and CDR2 is SVGAGI in the germline V gene. Trimming pared 2 bases from V and 6 bases from J, leaving 11 bases between. The CDR3 DNA reads as TGTGCCAGCAGTTACGTGGGATGGAGTCAGCCCCAGCATTTT. It yields the protein CASSYVGWSQPQHF.

This clonotype was observed a handful of times. The chain couples TRBV4-1 to TRBJ2-7, with 13 bases fitting TRBD2. This CDR3 is built from 19 residues. J lost 1 base, V lost 5 bases, and 14 bases had no gene match. The germline V gene has CDR1 MGHRA and CDR2 YSYEKL. In DNA form, the CDR3 reads TGCGCCAGCAGCGCGACTAGCGGGAGGAACACTAAAAATTCCTACGAGCAGTACTTC. Its protein product is CASSATSGRNTKNSYEQYF.

There are a few counts of this clonotype. J is TRBJ2-1 and V is TRBV20-1, with 9 bases matching TRBD2. CDR1 and CDR2 from the germline V gene are DFQATT and SNEGSKA (reference sequence). CDR3 length equals 15 residues. With 0 bases clipped from V and 4 bases from J, the junction kept 4 bases outside the gene matches. CDR3 DNA: TGCAGTGCTAGAGATAGCGGGAGAGCTTACAATGAGCAGTTCTTC. It specifies CSARDSGRAYNEQFF.

The chain combines TRBV4-1 with TRBJ2-1, with D perhaps TRBD2 (5 bases). This CDR3 has 13 residues. Germline loops: CDR1 MGHRA, CDR2 YSYEKL. V lost 0 bases and J lost 9, with 9 bases in between. The CDR3 here is CASSQDRDIEQFF. The CDR3 DNA follows: TGCGCCAGCAGCCAAGACCGGGATATTGAGCAGTTCTTC.